What follows are 15 T cell receptor beta chains derived from one specimen sequenced in a study of sequential checkpoint blockade in melanoma. Sample treatment: randomized to nivolumab then ipilimumab (arm A) or the reverse (arm B). TCRdb's copy holds only in-frame clones and misses some; the assay was immunoSEQ multiplex PCR. The data contain 20,000 to 25,000 clones, 27% of them singletons. The source was tumor tissue (inferred from file names), collected from a patient given nivolumab and ipilimumab in sequence. All receptors derive from a human donor with melanoma.

The J gene is TRBJ2-5, the V gene TRBV28; TRBD1 might be the D (5 bases). CDR1 MDHEN and CDR2 SYDVKM come from the germline V gene. The CDR3 is 13 amino acids. The germline V and J ends were trimmed by 2 bases and 3 bases, with 7 bases remaining between them. The CDR3 region is CASSLLGEETQYF. The CDR3 DNA is TGTGCCAGCAGTTTACTAGGGGAAGAGACCCAGTACTTC.

The chain combines TRBV18 with TRBJ2-7; 9 nucleotides align to TRBD1. Germline loops: CDR1 KGHSH, CDR2 LQKENI. V trimming: 3 bases; J trimming: 6 bases; junction bases outside the gene matches: 0. CDR3 length equals 12 residues. CDR3 sequence (DNA): TGTGCCAGCTCACCGGGACAGGGCGAGCAGTACTTC. Amino acid sequence: CASSPGQGEQYF.

The chain couples TRBV18 to TRBJ1-2; 7 bases are shared with TRBD1. This CDR3 spans 13 amino acids. Germline trimming cut 4 bases from V and 6 bases from J; bases unmatched to any gene: 5. Germline values: CDR1 KGHSH, CDR2 LQKENI. CDR3 nucleotide sequence: TGTGCCAGCTCACTTAACAGGGGAGATGGCTACACCTTC. Translated, it gives CASSLNRGDGYTF.

The chain links TRBV11-3 to TRBJ2-7, with 11 positions matching TRBD2. This CDR3 comprises 15 residues. J was trimmed by 1 base and V by 6 bases; bases with no gene match: 5. Germline CDR1 SGHNT, CDR2 YENEEA. The CDR3 sequence: CASSVLAGDSYEQYF. The CDR3 DNA is TGTGCCAGCAGTGTACTAGCGGGAGATTCCTACGAGCAGTACTTC.

Only one count was recorded for this clone. The rearrangement links TRBV18 to TRBJ2-4, with 7 bases that match TRBD2. With V trimmed by 2 bases and J by 1 base, 2 bases remained unmatched. The CDR3 has 15 residues. Germline V gene data show CDR1 as KGHSH and CDR2 as LQKENI. The CDR3 region has the DNA TGTGCCAGCTCACCAGGGGAGGGGGCCAAAAACATTCAGTACTTC. Its translation is CASSPGEGAKNIQYF.

The chain uses TRBV28 and TRBJ2-7; no clear D. The CDR3 has 12 residues. Trimming took 3 bases from V and 4 from J, leaving 7 bases between them. Germline V gene data show CDR1 as MDHEN and CDR2 as SYDVKM. CDR3 protein: CASSFFEYEQYF. DNA of the CDR3: TGTGCCAGCAGTTTCTTCGAGTACGAGCAGTACTTC.

V gene TRBV4-1 combines with J gene TRBJ1-2, with D unclear. Between the trimmed V and J ends, which lost 2 bases and 1 base, there was a span of 17 bases. CDR3 length equals 17 residues. CDR1 and CDR2 (germline): MGHRA, YSYEKL. CDR3 bases: TGCGCCAGCAGCCAATCCAGGACGGGCCTCGATAACTATGGCTACACCTTC. It is translated as CASSQSRTGLDNYGYTF.

The genes are TRBV2 and TRBJ2-5; 8 bases match TRBD2. CDR1 and CDR2 from the germline V gene are SNHLY and FYNNEI. V lost 6 bases, J lost 2 bases, and 5 bases stayed unmatched. CDR3 length: 14 amino acids. The CDR3 bases are TGTGCCAGCAGCCGGGGGGGGCTTCAAGAGACCCAGTACTTC. It translates to CASSRGGLQETQYF.

This sequence joins TRBV28 and TRBJ2-5, with D maybe TRBD1 (6 bases). The CDR3 covers 14 residues. Deletions cut 10 bases from V and 5 bases from J, with 20 bases between. The V gene's germline CDR1 is MDHEN and CDR2 SYDVKM. The CDR3 loop reads CAKPRGTQGETQYF. CDR3 bases: TGTGCCAAACCGAGGGGGACCCAAGGGGAGACCCAGTACTTC.

This rearrangement joins TRBV4-1 to TRBJ1-4; D gene uncertain. The CDR3 length is 16 residues. Trimming removed 4 bases from V and 1 base from J, with 13 bases in between. The germline gives CDR1 MGHRA, CDR2 YSYEKL. The CDR3 sequence is CASSPGGGLTNEKLFF. CDR3 in DNA: TGCGCCAGCAGCCCTGGCGGAGGGTTAACTAATGAAAAACTGTTTTTT.

V usage is TRBV28 and J usage is TRBJ2-7; 7 bases map to TRBD2. Germline assignment: CDR1 MDHEN and CDR2 SYDVKM. With V trimmed by 5 bases and J by 3 bases, 19 bases remained unmatched. This CDR3 spans 18 amino acids. The CDR3 coding sequence is TGTGCCAGCAGTCCTGTGGAATCGCCATGGGGGGGAAACTACGAGCAGTACTTC. Translating gives CASSPVESPWGGNYEQYF.

The chain couples TRBV6-7 to TRBJ1-5, with 7 nucleotides matching TRBD1. Being an ORF, TRBV6-7 has a function that is uncertain. CDR3 size: 16 residues. V shed 5 bases and J 0 bases; nucleotides not matched to a gene: 7. CDR3 nucleotides: TGTGCCAGCAGTCGCCTGGGACAGAATAGCAATCAGCCCCAGCATTTT. It codes for CASSRLGQNSNQPQHF.

The CDR3 coding sequence is TGTGCCAGTATGGAACAGGGGAGGACTGAAGCTTTCTTT. Residues: CASMEQGRTEAFF. V gene TRBV19 combines with J gene TRBJ1-1, with TRBD1 matching over 7 bases. The CDR3 is 13 residues long. Germline lookup yields CDR1 LNHDA and CDR2 SQIVND (reference sequence). After removal of 7 bases from V and 5 bases from J, the junction contained 7 bases not matched to a gene.

This clone was counted between two and nine times. V and J are TRBV28 and TRBJ2-7; D is uncertain. CDR3 size: 13 residues. Germline values: CDR1 MDHEN, CDR2 SYDVKM. The V end was cut by 5 bases, the J end by 3 bases, with 11 bases between. CDR3 amino acids: CASSPSSGYEQYF. The CDR3 DNA is TGTGCCAGCAGTCCCTCGAGTGGCTACGAGCAGTACTTC. Using reference TRBV28 and TRBJ2-7 for the parts outside the CDR3, the full variable domain is DVKVTQSSRYLVKRTGEKVFLECVQDMDHENMFWYRQDPGLGLRLIYFSYDVKMKEKGDIPEGYSVSREKKERFSLILESASTNQTSMYLCASSPSSGYEQYFGPGTRLTVT.

This clone was seen more than once but under ten times. The V and J genes are TRBV1 and TRBJ2-1; no check of the table's D call, TRBD2, against the DNA was made. TRBV1 is a documented pseudogene. CDR3 length: 17 amino acids. CDR3 loop: CASSQVGQEEWNNEQFF. CDR3 coding DNA: TGCGCCAGCAGCCAAGTCGGTCAAGAGGAGTGGAACAATGAGCAGTTCTTC.